This TCR beta chain was identified during a study of blood T cell repertoires in COVID-19. Study processing details: Scientists estimated how many nucleated cells there were by amplifying reference gene primers. The protocol was immunoSEQ multiplex PCR, while the TCRdb copy is restricted to in-frame clones and leaves out a portion. D and trimming were read from the DNA, whereas the V and J calls and clone size are those reported in that table. The sample yields 10,000 or so clones, around 85% seen once. CDR1 and CDR2 (germline): SNHLY, FYNNEI. Trimming pared 8 bases from V and 2 bases from J, leaving 12 bases between. The length of the CDR3 is 14 residues. This clone was observed once.

The specimen sequenced was peripheral blood. The clonotype comes from a human donor in a cohort sampled during active COVID-19. The V gene is TRBV2, the J gene TRBJ2-2, with D maybe TRBD2 (6 bases). The CDR3 coding sequence is TGTGCCAGCTCTTTAGCGGTCAACACCGGGGAGCTGTTTTTT. As protein: CASSLAVNTGELFF.